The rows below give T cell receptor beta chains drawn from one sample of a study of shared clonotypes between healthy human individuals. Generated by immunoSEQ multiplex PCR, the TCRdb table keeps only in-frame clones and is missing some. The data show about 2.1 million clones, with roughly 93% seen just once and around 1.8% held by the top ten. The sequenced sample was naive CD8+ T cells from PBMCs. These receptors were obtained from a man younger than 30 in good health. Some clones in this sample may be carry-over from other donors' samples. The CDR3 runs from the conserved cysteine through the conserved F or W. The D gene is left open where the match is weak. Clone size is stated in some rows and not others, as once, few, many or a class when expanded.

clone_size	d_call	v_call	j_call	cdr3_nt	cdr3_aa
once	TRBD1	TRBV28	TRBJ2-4	TGTGCCAGCAGTCTTCCTACAGGGGGCGCCCCAAATAGTCACATTCAGTACTTC	CASSLPTGGAPNSHIQYF
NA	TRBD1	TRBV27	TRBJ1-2	TGTGCCAGCAGTTTAGATAAATATCAGGGGGCTGGCTACACCTTC	CASSLDKYQGAGYTF
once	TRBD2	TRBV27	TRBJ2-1	TGTGCCAGCAGCCCGGGGGTACTAGCGGGAGACAATGAGCAGTTCTTC	CASSPGVLAGDNEQFF
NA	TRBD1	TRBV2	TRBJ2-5	TGTGCCAGCAGTGAAGGACAGGGGGCCTTGACCCAGTACTTC	CASSEGQGALTQYF
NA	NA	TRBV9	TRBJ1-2	TGTGCCAGCAGCCTACGCGACTATGGCTACACCTTC	CASSLRDYGYTF
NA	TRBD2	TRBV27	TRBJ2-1	TGTGCCAGCAGCCCGGGACTAGCGGGCTACAATGAGCAGTTCTTC	CASSPGLAGYNEQFF
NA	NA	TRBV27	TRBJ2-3	TGTGCCAGCAGCCGAGACGGAGGTTATGATACGCAGTATTTT	CASSRDGGYDTQYF
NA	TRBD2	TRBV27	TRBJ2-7	TGTGCCAGCAGTTTAGGAGCGGGAAGCTCCTACGAGCAGTACTTC	CASSLGAGSSYEQYF
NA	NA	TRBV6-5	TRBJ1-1	TGTGCCAGCAGAAGACAGCAAACCGATGAAGCTTTCTTT	CASRRQQTDEAFF
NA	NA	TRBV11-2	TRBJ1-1	TGTGCCAGCAGCCGAAACGGGAACACTGAAGCTTTCTTT	CASSRNGNTEAFF
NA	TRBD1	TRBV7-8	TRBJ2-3	TGTGCCAGCAGCCACCGGGACAGGGTGGCAGATACGCAGTATTTT	CASSHRDRVADTQYF
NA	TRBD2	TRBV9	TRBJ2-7	TGTGCCAGCAGCCCCCGTAGCGGGAGGGTATCCTACGAGCAGTACTTC	CASSPRSGRVSYEQYF
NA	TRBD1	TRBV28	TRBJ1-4	TGTGCCAGCAGTTTAAGGCAGGGGGACGAAAAACTGTTTTTT	CASSLRQGDEKLFF
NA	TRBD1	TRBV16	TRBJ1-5	TGTGCCAGCAGCCAGGGGACAGTGCGGGCGCAGCCCCAGCATTTT	CASSQGTVRAQPQHF
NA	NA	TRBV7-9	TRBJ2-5	TGTGCCAGCAGCCCAACTTTCGGGATCACGGAGACCCAGTACTTC	CASSPTFGITETQYF
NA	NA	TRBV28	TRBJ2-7	TGTGCCAGCAGTCCCCTAATTGGGGGGGGCGGCTACGAGCAGTACTTC	CASSPLIGGGGYEQYF
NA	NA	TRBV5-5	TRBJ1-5	TGTGCCAGCAGCTTGGTGGCAGATAATCAGCCCCAGCATTTT	CASSLVADNQPQHF
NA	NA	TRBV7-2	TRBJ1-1	TGTGCCAGCAACGGACGGCAGAACACTGAAGCTTTCTTT	CASNGRQNTEAFF
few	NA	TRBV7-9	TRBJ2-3	TGTGCCAGCAGCTCGCGGACAGACGGCACAGATACGCAGTATTTT	CASSSRTDGTDTQYF
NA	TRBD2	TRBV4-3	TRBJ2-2	TGCGCCAGCAGCCAAGCGTGGACTAGCGGGATAACGAACACCGGGGAGCTGTTTTTT	CASSQAWTSGITNTGELFF
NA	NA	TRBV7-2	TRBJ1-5	TGTGCCAGCAGCCGAAAACCTAATCAGCCCCAGCATTTT	CASSRKPNQPQHF
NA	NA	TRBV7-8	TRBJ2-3	TGTGCCAGCAGCTTAGCTGGGGATAGCGATACGCAGTATTTT	CASSLAGDSDTQYF
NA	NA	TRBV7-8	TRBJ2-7	TGTGCCACCCGCGAGGGCCCTTCGCCTTACGAGCAGTACTTC	CATREGPSPYEQYF
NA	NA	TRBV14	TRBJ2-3	TGTGCCAGCAGCCCTCACCTCCGGGCGGGGAAGGCACTCACGCAGTATTTT	CASSPHLRAGKALTQYF
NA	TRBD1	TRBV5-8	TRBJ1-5	TGTGCCAGCAGCGCTGGACAGGGCAGCAATCAGCCCCAGCATTTT	CASSAGQGSNQPQHF
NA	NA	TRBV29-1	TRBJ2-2	TGCAGCGCGGGGTCGGCGAACACCGGGGAGCTGTTTTTT	CSAGSANTGELFF
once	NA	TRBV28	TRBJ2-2	TGTGCCGGCAGTTTACTCCAAACAACGGACAGGGAGCTGTTTTTT	CAGSLLQTTDRELFF
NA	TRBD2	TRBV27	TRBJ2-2	TGTGCCAGCAGTTTATTAAGGGCGTCTAGCGGGAGGGTGTACACCGGGGAGCTGTTTTTT	CASSLLRASSGRVYTGELFF
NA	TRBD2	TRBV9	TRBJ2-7	TGTGCCAGCAGCGTAGGATCGGGAGCGGGGTCCGAGCAGTACTTC	CASSVGSGAGSEQYF
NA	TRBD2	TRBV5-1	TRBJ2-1	TGCGCCAGCAGCTTGGCCCGGAGGGAGGGAGGTTCCTACAATGAGCAGTTCTTC	CASSLARREGGSYNEQFF
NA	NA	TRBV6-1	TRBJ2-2	TGTGCCAGCATGGGTGGGGTCGGGGAGCTGTTTTTT	CASMGGVGELFF
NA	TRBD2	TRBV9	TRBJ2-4	TGTGCCAGCAGCGTAGGAGCGGGATACATTCAGTACTTC	CASSVGAGYIQYF